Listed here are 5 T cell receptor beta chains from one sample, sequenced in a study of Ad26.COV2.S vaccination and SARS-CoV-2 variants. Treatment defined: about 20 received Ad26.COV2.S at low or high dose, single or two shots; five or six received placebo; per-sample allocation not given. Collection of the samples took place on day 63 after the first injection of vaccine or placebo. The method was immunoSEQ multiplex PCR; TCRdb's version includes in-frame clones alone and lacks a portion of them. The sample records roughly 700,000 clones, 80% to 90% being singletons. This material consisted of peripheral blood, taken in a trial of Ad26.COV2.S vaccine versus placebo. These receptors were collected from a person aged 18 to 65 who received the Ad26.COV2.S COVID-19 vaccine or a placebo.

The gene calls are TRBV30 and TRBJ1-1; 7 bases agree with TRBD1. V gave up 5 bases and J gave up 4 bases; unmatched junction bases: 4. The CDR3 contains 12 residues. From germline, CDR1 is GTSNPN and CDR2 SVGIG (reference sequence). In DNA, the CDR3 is TGTGCCTGGGTCCAGGGGGGCACTGAAGCTTTCTTT. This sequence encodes CAWVQGGTEAFF.

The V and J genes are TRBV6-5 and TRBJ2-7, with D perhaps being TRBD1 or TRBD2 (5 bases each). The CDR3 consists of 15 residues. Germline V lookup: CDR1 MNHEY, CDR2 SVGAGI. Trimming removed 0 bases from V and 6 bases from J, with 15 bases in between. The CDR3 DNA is TGTGCCAGCAGTTACTCGGTCGATCGGGGCGTCGAGCAGTACTTC. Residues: CASSYSVDRGVEQYF.

The CDR3 region has the DNA TGCAGCGCTCTGACAGGGACGGAGACCCAGTACTTC. This translates into CSALTGTETQYF. The chain carries TRBV29-1 and TRBJ2-5; 7 bases map to TRBD1. Germline V CDR1 and CDR2: SQVTM, ANQGSEA. The junction had 7 bases not matched to a gene; V was cut back by 7 bases and J by 5 bases. This CDR3 has 12 amino acids.

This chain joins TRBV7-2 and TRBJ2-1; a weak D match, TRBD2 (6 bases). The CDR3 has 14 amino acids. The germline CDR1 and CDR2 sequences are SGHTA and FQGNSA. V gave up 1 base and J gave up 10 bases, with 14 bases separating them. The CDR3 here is CASSLVGLTEEQFF. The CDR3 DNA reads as TGTGCCAGCAGCTTAGTGGGACTCACTGAAGAGCAGTTCTTC.

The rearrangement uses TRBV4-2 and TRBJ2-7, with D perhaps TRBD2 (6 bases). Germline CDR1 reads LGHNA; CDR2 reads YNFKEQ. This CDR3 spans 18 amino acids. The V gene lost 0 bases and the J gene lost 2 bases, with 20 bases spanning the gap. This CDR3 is CASSQELAAWDSAYEQYF. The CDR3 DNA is TGTGCCAGCAGCCAAGAACTAGCCGCTTGGGACTCTGCCTACGAGCAGTACTTC.